These 8 T cell receptor beta chains came from one sample sequenced in a study of a mutant IDH1 vaccine in newly diagnosed glioma. No cognate antigen is known for these TCRs. Indicated time point: week 23, last vaccination. The study gave 300 ug of mutant IDH1 20-mer peptide per vaccine dose, with topical imiquimod. Data came from immunoSEQ multiplex PCR; TCRdb stores just in-frame clones and leaves some out. The table lists approximately 82,000 clones, approximately 85% of them singletons. Sequenced here: PBMCs, sampled from a glioma patient whose treatment included an IDH1 peptide vaccine. These receptors originate from a man in his thirties or forties with glioma. Some clones in this sample may be carry-over from other donors' samples.

The chain has TRBV7-2 and TRBJ2-7; tentatively, D is TRBD1 or TRBD2 (6 bases each). The CDR3 is 15 residues long. V dropped 1 base and J dropped 3 bases, with 13 bases sitting between them. Germline V gives CDR1 SGHTA, CDR2 FQGNSA. This CDR3 reads CASSLGGDTFYEQYF. Here the CDR3 DNA reads TGTGCCAGCAGCTTAGGGGGGGACACCTTCTACGAGCAGTACTTC.

In DNA form, the CDR3 reads TGTGCCAGCAGCTTATCCACAGGGAGGAACGAGCAGTACTTC. Translating it yields CASSLSTGRNEQYF. This rearrangement joins TRBV7-2 to TRBJ2-7; perhaps D is TRBD1 or TRBD2 (6 bases each). V gave up 2 bases and J gave up 5 bases, with 13 bases separating them. Germline lookup yields CDR1 SGHTA and CDR2 FQGNSA. CDR3 size: 14 residues.

The chain uses TRBV10-2 and TRBJ1-1, with D maybe TRBD1 (5 bases). V was cut by 8 bases and J by 0 bases, with 16 bases left in between. Germline values: CDR1 WSHSY, CDR2 SAAADI. The CDR3 totals 15 residues. As DNA, the CDR3 is TGCGCCAGCTTTCGTCCCGGGGGGGTGAACACTGAAGCTTTCTTT. Its protein product is CASFRPGGVNTEAFF.

The rearrangement joins TRBV23-1 to TRBJ1-5; TRBD1 might be the D (5 bases). TRBV23-1 is an ORF, with its function uncertain. Trimming cost V 2 bases and J 7 bases, with 15 bases left between them. The CDR3 extends over 15 amino acids. CDR3 sequence: CASSQTWQGEQPQHF. The CDR3 region has the DNA TGCGCCAGCAGTCAAACGTGGCAGGGTGAGCAGCCCCAGCATTTT.

This chain links TRBV25-1 with TRBJ1-3; no reliable D call. CDR1 and CDR2 from the germline V gene are MGHDK and SYGVNS. The CDR3 loop spans 18 amino acids. Trimming shortened V by 1 base and J by 3 bases, and 19 bases separated the two germline ends. The CDR3 DNA reads as TGTGCCAGCAGTGAATTTGAGGGAGACTCAGCCTTTGGAAACACCATATATTTT. Amino acids: CASSEFEGDSAFGNTIYF.

This clone was found a few times. This sequence joins TRBV4-3 and TRBJ2-7; 10 bases align to TRBD1. V lost 0 bases and J lost 7; bases outside the gene matches: 6. CDR3 length: 15 amino acids. CDR1 and CDR2 from the germline V gene are LGHNA and YSLEER. The CDR3 spells CASSQEGQGRREQYF. The DNA for the CDR3 is TGCGCCAGCAGCCAAGAGGGACAGGGGAGAAGAGAGCAGTACTTC.

This clone is a singleton in its sample. The rearrangement links TRBV9 to TRBJ2-3; 9 positions match TRBD2. The CDR3 totals 16 residues. Germline CDR1 SGDLS, CDR2 YYNGEE. The V segment lost 0 bases and the J segment 2 bases; nucleotides outside the gene matches: 4. The CDR3 sequence: CASSVVAGGITDTQYF. The CDR3 region has the DNA TGTGCCAGCAGCGTAGTGGCGGGGGGGATCACAGATACGCAGTATTTT. The full variable domain, completed using reference TRBV9 and TRBJ2-3, is DSGVTQTPKHLITATGQRVTLRCSPRSGDLSVYWYQQSLDQGLQFLIQYYNGEERAKGNILERFSAQQFPDLHSELNLSSLELGDSALYFCASSVVAGGITDTQYFGPGTRLTVL.

This clone appeared a few times. The chain is built from TRBV30 and TRBJ1-3; D might be TRBD1 (5 bases). CDR3 length: 14 amino acids. V was cut by 0 bases and J by 0 bases, with 6 bases left in between. Germline V CDR1 and CDR2: GTSNPN, SVGIG (reference sequence). For the CDR3, the DNA is TGTGCCTGGAGTGTAGGGGTCTCTGGAAACACCATATATTTT. Residues: CAWSVGVSGNTIYF. Full variable domain (remainder filled in from reference TRBV30 and TRBJ1-3): SQTIHQWPATLVQPVGSPLSLECTVEGTSNPNLYWYRQAAGRGLQLLFYSVGIGQISSEVPQNLSASRPQDRQFILSSKKLLLSDSGFYLCAWSVGVSGNTIYFGEGSWLTVV.